The source of this TCR beta chain is a study of T cells in Graves' hyperthyroidism and ophthalmopathy. The study, taken as a whole, reports: Before onset, by a median of about seven months, the model predicted ophthalmopathy.

As regards this clonotype: Antigen: not known.

With 7 bases removed from V and 0 bases from J, the gap between germline ends came to 12 bases. The CDR3 length is 15 residues. TCR beta CDR3 regions were amplified from RNA transcripts. Researchers ran a first-round RT-PCR on the TCR CDR3 using the HTBI primer set. MiXCR, applied by TCRdb to the multiplex PCR reads, yields one record per CDR3 protein. Among some 690,000 distinct CDR3 sequences listed, 17% were seen once. Over 18 months, lack of ophthalmopathy progression marked Graves' hyperthyroidism as stable. Patients with uncontrolled infections, other autoimmune diseases, pregnancy or lactation were excluded. Diagnosis relied on clinical symptoms, serum thyroxine and TRAb, thyroid ultrasound and orbital computed tomography.

The V call is TRBV12-3 or TRBV12-4, the J call TRBJ2-2; no definite D call. This sequence was found in a man aged 50-59 years with Graves' hyperthyroidism. Sequencing was done on a sample of blood. The DNA for the CDR3 is TGTGCCAGCAAGGGTTGGGGTGCGAACACCGGGGAGCTGTTTTTT. Translating gives CASKGWGANTGELFF.